These 28 T cell receptor beta chains came from one sample sequenced in a study of blood T cells in healthy people across ages. Next came a second PCR, run for roughly 6 to 11 cycles, which used a sample-barcoded 5' primer along with a J-beta primer mix. Via MiXCR, TCRdb re-called the 5' RACE reads, giving one row per CDR3 protein. The sample consists of under 2,000,000 distinct CDR3 sequences, around half of them appearing once. Sequencing was carried out using blood. The receptors derive from a woman in her thirties or forties in good health.

To note about this clonotype: The junction differs from germline at one of its ends, possibly a read error. This rearrangement joins TRBV28 to TRBJ2-1; D unclear. Germline V lookup: CDR1 MDHEN, CDR2 SYDVKM. The CDR3 spans 16 residues. CDR3 DNA sequence: TGTACCAGCAGTTTAAGTGGGTCCACCATTTACAATGAGCAGTTCTTC. It codes for CTSSLSGSTIYNEQFF.

This clonotype was picked up one time. The chain carries TRBV28 and TRBJ2-3, with TRBD2 identical over 7 bases. V shed 3 bases and J 2 bases; nucleotides not matched to a gene: 8. Per the germline V gene, CDR1 is MDHEN and CDR2 is SYDVKM. This CDR3 comprises 16 residues. The CDR3 loop reads CASSFSGEGNTDTQYF. The DNA for the CDR3 is TGTGCCAGCAGTTTCAGCGGGGAAGGAAACACAGATACGCAGTATTTT.

This chain uses TRBV4-2 with TRBJ1-2; a weak D match, TRBD1 (6 bases). The CDR3 is 15 amino acids. Germline V gives CDR1 LGHNA, CDR2 YNFKEQ. V gave up 0 bases and J gave up 4 bases, with 12 bases separating them. In DNA, the CDR3 is TGTGCCAGCAGCCAAGATTGGGCAGGGGCCTATGGCTACACCTTC. This translates into CASSQDWAGAYGYTF.

The chain recombines TRBV4-1 with TRBJ1-4, with D uncertain. Deletions cut 0 bases from V and 3 bases from J, with 11 bases between. Germline assignment: CDR1 MGHRA and CDR2 YSYEKL. The CDR3 runs 16 residues. The CDR3 coding sequence is TGCGCCAGCAGCCAAGATGGATTCGGGGCTAATGAAAAACTGTTTTTT. Its translation: CASSQDGFGANEKLFF.

This clonotype has only a few counts. The rearrangement uses TRBV20-1 and TRBJ2-5; 7 bases map to TRBD1. Germline values: CDR1 DFQATT, CDR2 SNEGSKA (reference sequence). The CDR3 extends over 11 amino acids. V dropped 8 bases and J dropped 6; count of bases not matched to a gene: 6. This CDR3 is CSRRQGQTQYF. The CDR3 nucleotides are TGCAGTCGTAGACAGGGTCAGACCCAGTACTTC.

This clonotype showed up just a few times. The chain uses TRBV7-2 and TRBJ2-3; D might be TRBD1 or TRBD2, each matching 5 bases. V lost 5 bases and J lost 4, with 16 bases in between. The CDR3 contains 15 residues. Germline V CDR1 and CDR2: SGHTA, FQGNSA. CDR3 in amino acids: CASSAMGRAADTQYF. DNA of the CDR3: TGTGCCAGCAGCGCCATGGGACGAGCCGCAGATACGCAGTATTTT. The entire variable domain, with the rest obtained from reference TRBV7-2 and TRBJ2-3, is as follows: GAGVSQSPSNKVTEKGKDVELRCDPISGHTALYWYRQSLGQGLEFLIYFQGNSAPDKSGLPSDRFSAERTGGSVSTLTIQRTQQEDSAVYLCASSAMGRAADTQYFGPGTRLTVL.

The chain combines TRBV10-1 with TRBJ2-4; 11 bases map to TRBD1. Germline trimming cut 5 bases from V and 14 bases from J; bases unmatched to any gene: 11. CDR1 is WNHNN and CDR2 is SYGVQD in the germline V gene (reference sequence). The CDR3 runs 14 residues. As DNA, the CDR3 is TGCGCCAGCAGTCCCGGGACAGGGGGGTCCCACGAGTACTTC. This sequence encodes CASSPGTGGSHEYF.

This clonotype has only a few counts. The CDR3 sequence is CSARDPSVKNIQYF. The CDR3 DNA reads TGCAGTGCTAGAGATCCCAGCGTCAAAAACATTCAGTACTTC. The V and J genes are TRBV20-1 and TRBJ2-4; no firm D call. The V gene's germline CDR1 is DFQATT and CDR2 SNEGSKA (reference sequence). This CDR3 contains 14 residues. Trimming pared 0 bases from V and 3 bases from J, leaving 9 bases between.

The chain employs TRBV7-2 and TRBJ2-7; possibly TRBD1 or TRBD2 for D (5 bases each). Germline V gene sequence: CDR1 SGHTA, CDR2 FQGNSA. This CDR3 is built from 12 residues. Trimming shortened V by 7 bases and J by 1 base, and 8 bases separated the two germline ends. CDR3 DNA: TGTGCCAGCACTGAGGGGTCCTACGAGCAGTACTTC. Protein sequence: CASTEGSYEQYF.

CDR3 coding DNA: TGTGCCAGCAGTCGAGGGAGGGTCCAAGAGACCCAGTACTTC. Translating it yields CASSRGRVQETQYF. The chain joins TRBV27 to TRBJ2-5; 7 nucleotides match TRBD2. Germline assignment: CDR1 MNHEY and CDR2 SMNVEV (reference sequence). There are 14 residues in the CDR3. The ends lost 5 bases at V and 1 base at J; junction bases unmatched: 4.

A single count supports this clonotype. The genes are TRBV4-2 and TRBJ2-5; 9 positions match TRBD2. Germline V CDR1 and CDR2: LGHNA, YNFKEQ. The CDR3 covers 18 residues. The ends lost 0 bases at V and 2 bases at J; junction bases unmatched: 10. DNA of the CDR3: TGTGCCAGCAGCCAAGAACTAGCGGGTGGGGAAAAACAAGAGACCCAGTACTTC. Its translation: CASSQELAGGEKQETQYF.

V usage is TRBV5-1 and J usage is TRBJ1-1, with D perhaps matching TRBD1 (5 bases). This CDR3 region has 15 residues. V shed 3 bases and J shed 4 bases, with 16 bases lying between them. The V gene's germline CDR1 is SGHRS and CDR2 YFSETQ. The chain's CDR3 is CASSYGRQGGTEAFF. For the CDR3, the DNA is TGCGCCAGCAGCTACGGGAGGCAGGGAGGCACTGAAGCTTTCTTT.

In its sample, this clonotype was seen a few times. The V and J genes are TRBV12-3 or TRBV12-4 and TRBJ2-1; D is unclear. V gave up 6 bases and J gave up 1 base, with 7 bases separating them. CDR3 size: 13 residues. CDR3 nucleotides: TGTGCCAGCAGGGACGGTTCCTACAATGAGCAGTTCTTC. Residues: CASRDGSYNEQFF.

The V call is TRBV11-3, the J call TRBJ2-1; D might be TRBD1 (5 bases). This CDR3 contains 13 residues. In germline, CDR1 is SGHNT, CDR2 YENEEA. The V gene lost 3 bases and the J gene lost 10 bases, with 13 bases spanning the gap. The CDR3 region has the DNA TGTGCCAGCAGCTTTTCAGGGCAGAGCGAGCAGTTCTTC. This translates into CASSFSGQSEQFF.

With respect to this clonotype: At one end, the junction sequence differs from germline, possibly due to a read error. The chain joins TRBV12-3 or TRBV12-4 to TRBJ2-1, with 10 bases identical to TRBD2. The CDR3 loop spans 16 amino acids. The CDR3 is CTSSPRGAGGPNEQFF. CDR3 nucleotide sequence: TGTACCAGCAGTCCCCGTGGAGCGGGGGGGCCCAATGAGCAGTTCTTC.

This clonotype appeared a few times. The chain carries TRBV12-3 or TRBV12-4 and TRBJ2-3, with D possibly matching TRBD2 (7 bases). V lost 7 bases, J lost 3 bases, and 14 bases lay in between. The CDR3 loop spans 14 amino acids. The CDR3 nucleotides are TGTGCCAGCATCCGGGGGGCCCCTACAGATACGCAGTATTTT. Encoded protein: CASIRGAPTDTQYF.

The chain recombines TRBV25-1 with TRBJ2-2, with D hard to call. With 2 bases removed from V and 4 bases from J, the gap between germline ends came to 8 bases. This CDR3 is built from 14 residues. The germline gives CDR1 MGHDK, CDR2 SYGVNS. The DNA for the CDR3 is TGTGCCAGCAGTGAACCAGCGTTCACCGGGGAGCTGTTTTTT. Translated, it gives CASSEPAFTGELFF.

The CDR3 is CASSHLLRDYANEQYF. In DNA, the CDR3 is TGCGCCAGCAGCCACCTTCTCCGGGACTACGCGAATGAGCAGTACTTC. V usage is TRBV4-3 and J usage is TRBJ2-5; TRBD2 matches 7 bases. J was trimmed by 11 bases and V by 3 bases; bases with no gene match: 18. CDR3 length equals 16 residues. Looked up from germline, CDR1 is LGHNA and CDR2 is YSLEER.

This clonotype was recorded a few times. The chain recombines TRBV12-3 or TRBV12-4 with TRBJ1-1; D ambiguous. The ends were cut back, 6 bases at V and 5 bases at J, with 13 bases in the middle. The CDR3 contains 13 residues. The CDR3 loop reads CASRGGLGTEAFF. The CDR3 DNA follows: TGTGCCAGCAGGGGAGGGCTTGGGACTGAAGCTTTCTTT.

This sequence joins TRBV28 and TRBJ2-7; 7 bases map to TRBD1. J lost 6 bases, V lost 10 bases, and 9 bases had no gene match. The germline V gene has CDR1 MDHEN and CDR2 SYDVKM. The length of the CDR3 is 12 residues. The CDR3 DNA is TGTGCCATACAGGGGACCTTAACCGAGCAGTACTTC. Protein: CAIQGTLTEQYF.

The chain uses TRBV11-2 and TRBJ2-1, with D tentatively TRBD1 or TRBD2 (5 bases each). Judging by the DNA end, TRBJ2-7 fits better; the J call may be wrong. Germline assignment: CDR1 SGHAT and CDR2 FQNNGV. The CDR3 spans 14 residues. The CDR3 loop is CASSSTARGHEQYF. CDR3 DNA: TGTGCCAGCAGCTCTACGGCGAGGGGCCACGAGCAGTACTTC.

The chain links TRBV20-1 to TRBJ1-6; D unclear. The V and J ends lost 2 bases and 0 bases respectively, with 11 bases between them. The germline gives CDR1 DFQATT, CDR2 SNEGSKA (reference sequence). The CDR3 length is 16 residues. The DNA for the CDR3 is TGCAGTGCTAGAACTGGGGAGAGCTCCTATAATTCACCCCTCCACTTT. Its protein product is CSARTGESSYNSPLHF.

The gene calls are TRBV5-1 and TRBJ1-1; D is possibly TRBD1 (6 bases). The CDR3 covers 16 residues. Trimming pared 5 bases from V and 6 bases from J, leaving 23 bases between. Germline CDR1 reads SGHRS; CDR2 reads YFSETQ. CDR3 sequence (DNA): TGCGCCAGCAGTAATAAACCCACAGGGACGGGCTCTGAAGCTTTCTTT. Translating it yields CASSNKPTGTGSEAFF.

The sample holds a few counts of this clonotype. The V call is TRBV9, the J call TRBJ2-5; D is ambiguous. Trimming pared 0 bases from V and 1 base from J, leaving 7 bases between. Germline V gene sequence: CDR1 SGDLS, CDR2 YYNGEE. This CDR3 region has 14 residues. The CDR3 DNA reads as TGTGCCAGCAGCGTAGGGAGTTCCCAAGAGACCCAGTACTTC. Its translation is CASSVGSSQETQYF.

This chain uses TRBV5-1 with TRBJ1-1; 10 nucleotides line up with TRBD1. The CDR3 is 15 amino acids. Unmatched junction bases numbered 8, after V lost 4 bases and J lost 5 bases. CDR1 and CDR2 (germline): SGHRS, YFSETQ. The CDR3 sequence is CASSGTGAEGTEAFF. The CDR3 DNA is TGCGCCAGCAGCGGGACAGGGGCTGAGGGGACTGAAGCTTTCTTT. The whole variable domain, remainder taken from reference TRBV5-1 and TRBJ1-1, is KAGVTQTPRYLIKTRGQQVTLSCSPISGHRSVSWYQQTPGQGLQFLFEYFSETQRNKGNFPGRFSGRQFSNSRSEMNVSTLELGDSALYLCASSGTGAEGTEAFFGQGTRLTVV.

The rearrangement uses TRBV20-1 and TRBJ1-1; TRBD1 aligns across 8 bases. CDR3 length: 16 residues. V lost 3 bases to trimming and J lost 4 bases; unmatched junction nucleotides: 13. CDR1 is DFQATT and CDR2 is SNEGSKA in the germline V gene (reference sequence). CDR3 sequence: CSARSVTGVFRTEAFF. CDR3 DNA: TGCAGTGCTAGGTCCGTGACAGGGGTGTTTCGCACTGAAGCTTTCTTT.

This clonotype appeared a few times. A read error may produce the germline difference seen at one junction end. V is TRBV12-3 or TRBV12-4 and J is TRBJ1-2; 8 positions agree with TRBD1. The CDR3 contains 17 residues. CDR3 DNA: TGTGCCGGCAGTGCGGACAGGGCCTACACTAATAACTATGGCTACACCTTC. Translated: CAGSADRAYTNNYGYTF.

The rearrangement joins TRBV25-1 to TRBJ2-3; weak D call: TRBD1 (5 bases). CDR1 is MGHDK and CDR2 is SYGVNS in the germline V gene. With 4 bases removed from V and 3 bases from J, the gap between germline ends came to 11 bases. The CDR3 consists of 14 residues. CDR3 region: CASSAGHRTDTQYF. The CDR3 DNA reads as TGTGCCAGCAGTGCTGGGCACAGGACAGATACGCAGTATTTT.